This TCR beta chain was sequenced during a study of TIL therapy for anti-PD-1-resistant metastatic lung cancer. The immunoSEQ assay was v3. Assay: immunoSEQ multiplex PCR; the TCRdb copy retains only in-frame clones and omits some. This table has approximately 15,000 clones, roughly 83% appearing once. Noted time point: pre-treatment sample, taken before nivolumab and TIL therapy. This TCR came from a person aged 25-79 years with non-small cell lung cancer. The sample here was blood, taken at baseline.

CDR3 loop: CASSSSVGGEQETQYF. In DNA, the CDR3 is TGTGCCAGCAGCTCTTCGGTGGGGGGGGAACAAGAGACCCAGTACTTC. The J gene is TRBJ2-5, the V gene TRBV13; 7 bases fit TRBD2. This CDR3 comprises 16 residues. Germline loops: CDR1 PRHDT, CDR2 FYEKMQ (reference sequence). The trim removed 4 bases at V and 2 bases at J, leaving 10 bases unmatched. The variable domain in full, completed from reference TRBV13 and TRBJ2-5, reads AAGVIQSPRHLIKEKRETATLKCYPIPRHDTVYWYQQGPGQDPQFLISFYEKMQSDKGSIPDRFSAQQFSDYHSELNMSSLELGDSALYFCASSSSVGGEQETQYFGPGTRLLVL.